This T cell receptor beta chain was retrieved from a study of cytomegalovirus exposure and HLA in healthy donors. Study background: The roughly 100 million unique TCR beta sequences, from 150 million to 200 million T cells, were found by an earlier analysis.

To note about this clone: What it recognizes is unknown.

Researchers ran the PCR with 60 Vbeta and 13 Jbeta primers. Clones were sequenced by immunoSEQ multiplex PCR, and TCRdb holds only the in-frame ones, with some missing. The data contain a few hundred thousand clones, roughly four fifths of them singletons. Study-wide findings and caveats: About 87% or about 30% of the time was how often most TCR beta V segments were productive, according to an earlier analysis. A highly shared variant cluster was judged a likely technical artifact.

The receptor's source is a girl aged 10 to 17 in good health and CMV-seronegative. Sample: PBMCs.

DNA of the CDR3: TGTGCCTGGAGTCTCCTTTTGGACAGGGGGGCCCAGTACTTC. It translates to CAWSLLLDRGAQYF. This chain links TRBV30 with TRBJ2-5; 10 bases map to TRBD1. The germline V gene has CDR1 GTSNPN and CDR2 SVGIG (reference sequence). V gave up 2 bases and J gave up 9 bases; unmatched junction bases: 9. This CDR3 has 14 amino acids.